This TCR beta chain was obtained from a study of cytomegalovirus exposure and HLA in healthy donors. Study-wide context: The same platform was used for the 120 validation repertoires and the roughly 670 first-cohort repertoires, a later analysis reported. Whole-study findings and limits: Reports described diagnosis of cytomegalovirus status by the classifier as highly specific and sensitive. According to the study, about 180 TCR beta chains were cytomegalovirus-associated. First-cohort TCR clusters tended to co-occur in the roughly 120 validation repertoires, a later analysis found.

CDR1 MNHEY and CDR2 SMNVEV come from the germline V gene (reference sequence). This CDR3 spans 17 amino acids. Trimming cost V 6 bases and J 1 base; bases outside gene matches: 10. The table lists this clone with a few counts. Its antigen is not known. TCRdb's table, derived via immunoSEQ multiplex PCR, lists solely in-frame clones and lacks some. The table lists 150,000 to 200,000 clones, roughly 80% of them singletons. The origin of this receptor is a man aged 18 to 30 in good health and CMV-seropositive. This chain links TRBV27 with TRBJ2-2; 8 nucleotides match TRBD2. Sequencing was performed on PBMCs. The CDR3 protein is CASSPGVAGLNTGELFF. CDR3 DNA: TGTGCCAGCAGCCCGGGGGTAGCGGGGTTGAACACCGGGGAGCTGTTTTTT.